Listed below are T cell receptor beta chains from one sample, sequenced in a study of T cell responses to AZD1222 COVID-19 vaccine. Some clones are missing from TCRdb's copy, which holds only in-frame ones; the method was immunoSEQ multiplex PCR. The sample carries 75,000 to 100,000 clones, around nine tenths recorded once. The sample in question was peripheral blood, obtained on day 0 of AZD1222 vaccination. Receptor source: an adult in good health. Each CDR3 is given with its conserved first and last residue. The order of the fields is D gene, J gene, V gene, clone size, CDR3 DNA, CDR3 protein. D genes are given only for firm matches. A clone size is listed for some rows: how often the clone was seen (once, few, many), or a class if it is expanded.

D: TRBD1
J: TRBJ1-5
V: TRBV7-6
size: -
DNA: TGTGCCAGCAGCTTAGAGTCAGGGGGACTCAATCAGCCCCAGCATTTT
CDR3: CASSLESGGLNQPQHF

D: -
J: TRBJ1-5
V: TRBV4-1
size: -
DNA: TGCGCCAGCAGCCAAGGGAGCAGGTCCGGGTTGGGGGCCCAGCATTTT
CDR3: CASSQGSRSGLGAQHF

D: -
J: TRBJ2-4
V: TRBV6-5
size: -
DNA: TGTGCCAGCAGCCCCGGTGGACAGATAAAAAACATTCAGTACTTC
CDR3: CASSPGGQIKNIQYF

D: -
J: TRBJ2-5
V: TRBV13
size: -
DNA: TGTGCCAGCAGCTCCGGGACGGGGGAGACCCAGTACTTC
CDR3: CASSSGTGETQYF

D: -
J: TRBJ2-7
V: TRBV6-5
size: -
DNA: TGTGCCAGCAGTTACACCGGGGACCTCTACTACGAGCAGTACTTC
CDR3: CASSYTGDLYYEQYF

D: TRBD2
J: TRBJ2-1
V: TRBV19
size: -
DNA: TGTGCCAGTACAACTCGGGGGGGCATCTACAATGAGCAGTTCTTC
CDR3: CASTTRGGIYNEQFF

D: -
J: TRBJ2-7
V: TRBV5-1
size: -
DNA: TGCGCCAGCAGCTTGGAAGGGGTCTCCTACGAGCAGTACTTC
CDR3: CASSLEGVSYEQYF

D: -
J: TRBJ2-2
V: TRBV5-4
size: -
DNA: TGTGCCACCCACACGAACTCGAGACAAAACACCGGGGAGCTGTTTTTT
CDR3: CATHTNSRQNTGELFF

D: -
J: TRBJ2-5
V: TRBV29-1
size: once
DNA: TGCAGCGCCAAAACCATGGGGCAGATCCAAGAGACCCAGTACTTC
CDR3: CSAKTMGQIQETQYF

D: -
J: TRBJ1-6
V: TRBV23-1
size: -
DNA: TGCGCCAGCAGTCACTTAACAGACGGCAATTCACCCCTCCACTTT
CDR3: CASSHLTDGNSPLHF

D: -
J: TRBJ1-3
V: TRBV7-2
size: -
DNA: TGTGCCAGCAGCTTCGTGGCAGGGAGGGATGCAAACACCATATATTTT
CDR3: CASSFVAGRDANTIYF

D: TRBD1
J: TRBJ1-1
V: TRBV20-1
size: few
DNA: TGCAGTGCGGGACAGGGAACTGAAGCTTTCTTT
CDR3: CSAGQGTEAFF

D: TRBD1
J: TRBJ2-7
V: TRBV5-5
size: -
DNA: TGTGCCAGCAGCTTTCCGGGGACAGGGTCTTTCTCCTACGAGCAGTACTTC
CDR3: CASSFPGTGSFSYEQYF

D: TRBD1
J: TRBJ1-2
V: TRBV5-6
size: -
DNA: TGTGCCAGCAGCTTGGACAGGGACAGCTATGGCTACACCTTC
CDR3: CASSLDRDSYGYTF

D: TRBD2
J: TRBJ2-7
V: TRBV27
size: -
DNA: TGTGCCAGCAGTTTACTCTCCCGACTAGCGGAACAATACGAGCAGTACTTC
CDR3: CASSLLSRLAEQYEQYF

D: -
J: TRBJ1-3
V: TRBV2
size: -
DNA: TGTGCCAGCACGCCGGGTGGAAACACCATATATTTT
CDR3: CASTPGGNTIYF